A single sample gave rise to the 18 T cell receptor beta chains below, sequenced in a study of T cell responses to AZD1222 COVID-19 vaccine. Sequencing was performed with immunoSEQ multiplex PCR; in TCRdb, only in-frame clones are kept and a portion is missing. This sample has some 99,000 clones; roughly nine tenths occur once, and the top ten carry 7.5%. Sequences were derived from peripheral blood, sampled on day 0 of AZD1222 vaccination. The receptors stem from an adult in good health.

The CDR3 reads CASSESGRPHETQYF. The CDR3 nucleotides are TGCGCCAGCAGTGAGTCGGGGAGGCCCCACGAGACCCAGTACTTC. The chain combines TRBV10-1 with TRBJ2-5, with a tentative D call TRBD2 (6 bases). V lost 0 bases, J lost 5 bases, and 13 bases lay in between. This CDR3 is built from 15 residues. The germline V gene has CDR1 WNHNN and CDR2 SYGVQD (reference sequence).

The V call is TRBV27, the J call TRBJ1-1, with D unresolved. The germline V and J ends were trimmed by 2 bases and 4 bases, with 14 bases remaining between them. Germline V gene data show CDR1 as MNHEY and CDR2 as SMNVEV (reference sequence). The CDR3 is made up of 15 amino acids. CDR3 loop: CASSLRVEFGTEAFF. In DNA form, the CDR3 reads TGTGCCAGCAGTTTACGAGTAGAGTTCGGCACTGAAGCTTTCTTT.

The table lists this clone with a few counts. The V gene is TRBV2, the J gene TRBJ2-1; 9 positions match TRBD2. In germline, CDR1 is SNHLY, CDR2 FYNNEI. This CDR3 comprises 15 residues. V was clipped by 7 bases and J by 7 bases; unmatched bases: 11. As DNA, the CDR3 is TGTGCCAGCACTAGGGGTAGCGGGAGAGGAAATGAGCAGTTCTTC. Encoded protein: CASTRGSGRGNEQFF.

V is TRBV7-8 and J is TRBJ1-6; the D is unclear. Germline V gene lookup returns CDR1 SGHVS and CDR2 FQNEAQ. The CDR3 spans 14 residues. V gave up 5 bases and J gave up 7 bases, with 12 bases separating them. The CDR3 DNA reads TGTGCCAGCAGCCCGCCGGGGAGAAATTCACCCCTCCACTTT. Its protein is CASSPPGRNSPLHF.

The genes are TRBV3-1 (or the pseudogene TRBV3-2) and TRBJ1-1, with D possibly matching TRBD1 (5 bases). The CDR3 extends over 14 amino acids. Trimming removed 6 bases from V and 1 base from J, with 12 bases in between. From germline, CDR1 is LGHDT and CDR2 YNNKEL (reference sequence). The CDR3 coding sequence is TGTGCCAGCAGTCGGGGGAGTCAGAACACTGAAGCTTTCTTT. This sequence encodes CASSRGSQNTEAFF.

The V gene is TRBV4-2, the J gene TRBJ1-5; no clear D gene. The length of the CDR3 is 13 residues. V lost 5 bases and J lost 5, with 10 bases in between. The germline CDR1 and CDR2 sequences are LGHNA and YNFKEQ. CDR3 nucleotide sequence: TGTGCCAGCAGCGCCGCAGAGGATCAGCCCCAGCATTTT. This codes for CASSAAEDQPQHF.

V and J are TRBV19 and TRBJ2-1; 8 bases map to TRBD2. Germline values: CDR1 LNHDA, CDR2 SQIVND (reference sequence). This CDR3 is built from 14 residues. The V segment lost 2 bases and the J segment 8 bases; nucleotides outside the gene matches: 5. CDR3 sequence reads: CASSISGSLDEQFF. CDR3 coding DNA: TGTGCCAGTAGTATAAGCGGGAGTCTCGATGAGCAGTTCTTC.

The chain joins TRBV11-2 to TRBJ1-5; D call uncertain. V was trimmed by 1 base and J by 3 bases, leaving 7 bases between them. The CDR3 is 14 residues long. CDR1 and CDR2 (germline): SGHAT, FQNNGV. Here the CDR3 reads CASSLGRYNQPQHF. The DNA for the CDR3 is TGTGCCAGCAGCTTAGGCAGGTACAATCAGCCCCAGCATTTT.

CDR3 in DNA: TGTGCCAGCACGCGAGGGGGCTCTAGCAATCAGCCCCAGCATTTT. Its protein is CASTRGGSSNQPQHF. The chain is built from TRBV2 and TRBJ1-5, with 7 bases aligning to TRBD1. J was trimmed by 0 bases and V by 7 bases; bases with no gene match: 6. The germline V gene has CDR1 SNHLY and CDR2 FYNNEI. The CDR3 length is 15 residues.

The genes are TRBV6-5 and TRBJ1-1; D is perhaps TRBD1 (5 bases). From germline, CDR1 is MNHEY and CDR2 SVGAGI. Trimming removed 7 bases from V and 1 base from J, with 10 bases in between. The length of the CDR3 is 13 residues. For the CDR3, the DNA is TGTGCCAGCATGGGGGTTTCGAACACTGAAGCTTTCTTT. Translation gives CASMGVSNTEAFF.

The chain uses TRBV30 and TRBJ1-1, with D uncertain. V was shortened by 0 bases and J by 5 bases, with 7 bases between the two germline ends. Germline-derived CDR1 and CDR2 are GTSNPN and SVGIG (reference sequence). CDR3 length: 12 residues. CDR3 bases: TGTGCCTGGAGTGTATCGGGTACTGAAGCTTTCTTT. This translates into CAWSVSGTEAFF. The full variable domain, rest sourced from reference TRBV30 and TRBJ1-1, is SQTIHQWPATLVQPVGSPLSLECTVEGTSNPNLYWYRQAAGRGLQLLFYSVGIGQISSEVPQNLSASRPQDRQFILSSKKLLLSDSGFYLCAWSVSGTEAFFGQGTRLTVV.

This clone was seen only a few times. V is TRBV19 and J is TRBJ1-2; D remains unclear. V lost 9 bases and J 0 bases, leaving 14 bases between the germline ends. The CDR3 extends over 14 amino acids. Germline CDR1 LNHDA, CDR2 SQIVND (reference sequence). CDR3 protein: CASHRGSANYGYTF. The CDR3 nucleotides read TGTGCCAGCCACCGAGGCAGCGCTAACTATGGCTACACCTTC.

This rearrangement joins TRBV12-3 or TRBV12-4 to TRBJ1-2; 7 bases are a match to TRBD1. The CDR3 contains 13 residues. The V segment lost 5 bases and the J segment 8 bases; nucleotides outside the gene matches: 8. CDR3 sequence (DNA): TGTGCCAGCAGTATCAACAGGGGTGGCGGCTACACCTTC. As protein: CASSINRGGGYTF.

The rearrangement uses TRBV19 and TRBJ2-1; 10 bases are shared with TRBD2. The CDR3 totals 14 residues. Germline CDR1 is LNHDA and CDR2 is SQIVND (reference sequence). J was trimmed by 3 bases and V by 4 bases; bases with no gene match: 0. The CDR3 coding sequence is TGTGCCAGTAGTACTAGCGGGAGCTACAATGAGCAGTTCTTC. It codes for CASSTSGSYNEQFF.

The chain recombines TRBV6-5 with TRBJ2-7, with 7 bases lining up with TRBD1. Germline V CDR1 and CDR2: MNHEY, SVGAGI. With 0 bases clipped from V and 4 bases from J, the junction kept 6 bases outside the gene matches. CDR3 size: 15 residues. CDR3 protein: CASSYSDRLTYEQYF. The CDR3 DNA is TGTGCCAGCAGTTACTCGGACAGGCTGACTTACGAGCAGTACTTC.

The V gene is TRBV18, the J gene TRBJ2-7; D not resolved. The CDR3 extends over 15 amino acids. The V gene lost 6 bases and the J gene lost 0 bases, with 15 bases spanning the gap. Germline V CDR1 and CDR2: KGHSH, LQKENI. Here the CDR3 reads CASSLTPPGSYEQYF. The CDR3 DNA follows: TGTGCCAGCTCGCTGACACCACCGGGCTCCTACGAGCAGTACTTC.

This chain connects TRBV20-1 to TRBJ1-2; D possibly corresponds to TRBD1 (5 bases). This CDR3 has 11 amino acids. CDR1 is DFQATT, CDR2 SNEGSKA, per germline (reference sequence). For the CDR3, the DNA is TGCATACCCGACGGGGCATTTGGCTACACCTTC. It translates to CIPDGAFGYTF.

The J gene is TRBJ2-1, the V gene TRBV6-5; 12 bases match TRBD2. CDR1 and CDR2 from the germline V gene are MNHEY and SVGAGI. CDR3 length equals 14 residues. After removal of 10 bases from V and 8 bases from J, the junction contained 9 bases not matched to a gene. The CDR3 region is CANASGGEGDEQFF. Here the CDR3 DNA reads TGTGCCAACGCTAGCGGGGGGGAGGGGGATGAGCAGTTCTTC.